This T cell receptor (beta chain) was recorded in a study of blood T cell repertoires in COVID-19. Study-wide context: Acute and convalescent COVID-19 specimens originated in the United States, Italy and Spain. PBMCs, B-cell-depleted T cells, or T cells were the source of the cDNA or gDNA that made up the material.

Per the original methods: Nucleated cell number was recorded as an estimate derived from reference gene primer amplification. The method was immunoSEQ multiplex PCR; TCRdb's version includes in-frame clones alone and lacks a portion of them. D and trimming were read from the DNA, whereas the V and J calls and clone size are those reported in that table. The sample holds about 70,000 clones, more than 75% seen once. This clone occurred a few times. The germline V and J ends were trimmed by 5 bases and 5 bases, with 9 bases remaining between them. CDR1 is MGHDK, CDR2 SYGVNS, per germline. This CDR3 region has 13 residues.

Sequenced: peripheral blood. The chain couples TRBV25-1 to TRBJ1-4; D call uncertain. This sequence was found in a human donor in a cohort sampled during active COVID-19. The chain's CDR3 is CASSPTYNEKLFF. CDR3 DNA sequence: TGTGCCAGCAGTCCCACATACAATGAAAAACTGTTTTTT.